The TCR beta chain described here comes from a study of blood T cells in healthy people across ages. Next came a second PCR, run for about 6 to 11 cycles, which used a sample-barcoded 5' primer along with a J-beta primer mix. TCRdb reprocessed the 5' RACE reads via MiXCR and lists one record per CDR3 protein. Of fewer than 900,000 distinct CDR3 sequences in the sample, around 36% were seen once. Extractions gave at least 5 micrograms of total RNA per sample. At least ten counts were recorded for this clonotype. The antigen is undetermined. The germline V gene encodes CDR1 SGHTA and CDR2 FQGNSA. The CDR3 sequence is 12 residues long. Trimming stripped 6 bases from V and 1 base from J, with 6 bases between. Overall study findings and caveats: With donor CMV status unknown, expanded clonotype changes were possibly confounded.

The material sequenced was blood. The genes are TRBV7-2 and TRBJ1-1; D is unresolved. The TCR comes from a man younger than 30 in good health. CDR3 sequence: CASSFGNTEAFF. The CDR3, as DNA: TGTGCCAGCAGTTTTGGGAACACTGAAGCTTTCTTT. The variable domain in full, completed from reference TRBV7-2 and TRBJ1-1, reads GAGVSQSPSNKVTEKGKDVELRCDPISGHTALYWYRQSLGQGLEFLIYFQGNSAPDKSGLPSDRFSAERTGGSVSTLTIQRTQQEDSAVYLCASSFGNTEAFFGQGTRLTVV.